This T cell receptor beta chain appears in the sequencing data of a study of yellow fever vaccine responses in identical twins (dated by TCRdb to the late 2010s). General notes on the study: In identical twins, the study followed T cell clones that responded to the vaccine with precision.

Remarks on this clonotype: The clone's antigen remains unknown. Base-call qualities are not available, and no considerably larger clone is one nucleotide away.

Results and caveats for the whole study, not just this receptor: According to the authors, the vaccine-induced T cell response in identical twins seemed to be partly convergent and partly specific to each individual.

The CDR3, from cysteine to phenylalanine, totals 15 residues. Only the CDR3 portion is preserved as DNA: 45 bases, with reading frame beginning at the first base. The germline V gene sets CDR1 to SGHVS and CDR2 to FNYEAQ. A distance of 18 bases separates the germline ends of V and J, which lose 5 bases and 5 bases respectively. The receptor library was made with RT-PCR. The data were produced on an Illumina HiSeq 2500. Through fastp at Q25 and MiXCR, TCRdb rebuilt clones from the public reads, retaining in-frame beta chains. For every CDR3 protein sequence, its rows merge into one entry that carries the most common genes and DNA. For this sample the table gives around 20,000 distinct CDR3 sequences, of which around 70% were detected only once. The top ten hold under 2.5% of the sample.

The chain is made from TRBV7-6 and TRBJ1-1; the D gene is perhaps TRBD1, on 5 matching bases. Source: T cells from blood (PBMCs), unsorted or a sorted subset (not recorded which), taken before or after yellow fever vaccination (not recorded which). The sequence was obtained from a woman younger than 30 who received the yellow fever vaccine. Donor details come from another sample of the same person, matched by shared clones. The CDR3 amino acid sequence is: CASSILQAAGTEAFF. The sequenced DNA is TGTGCCAGCAGCATTCTACAGGCGGCGGGTACTGAAGCTTTCTTT.